The 32 T cell receptor beta chains below come from one sample, sequenced in a study of blood T cell repertoires in COVID-19. Data came from immunoSEQ multiplex PCR; TCRdb stores just in-frame clones and leaves some out. The sample carries over 70,000 clones, 70% to 85% recorded once. The sequenced material came from peripheral blood. The receptors shown here come from a woman between 55 and 75 years old with acute or convalescent COVID-19.

The J gene is TRBJ2-7, the V gene TRBV19; a weak D match, TRBD2 (6 bases). The germline V gene has CDR1 LNHDA and CDR2 SQIVND (reference sequence). This CDR3 comprises 13 residues. V lost 3 bases, J lost 6 bases, and 12 bases lay in between. The CDR3 protein is CASSIGSGSEQYF. CDR3 nucleotide sequence: TGTGCCAGTAGTATCGGGAGCGGCAGCGAGCAGTACTTC.

The rearrangement links TRBV19 to TRBJ2-6, with D perhaps TRBD1 (5 bases). This CDR3 is 16 amino acids long. Germline CDR1 reads LNHDA; CDR2 reads SQIVND (reference sequence). V dropped 7 bases and J dropped 4 bases, with 17 bases sitting between them. The CDR3 loop reads CASNRILSSGANVLTF. The CDR3 nucleotides are TGTGCCAGTAACAGGATCTTGTCGTCAGGGGCCAACGTCCTGACTTTC.

The gene calls are TRBV10-1 and TRBJ1-2; TRBD1 matches at 7 bases. V dropped 2 bases and J dropped 0; count of bases not matched to a gene: 6. This CDR3 is built from 16 residues. Germline V gives CDR1 WNHNN, CDR2 SYGVQD (reference sequence). The CDR3 loop reads CASSEVGGSPNYGYTF. The CDR3 DNA sequence: TGCGCCAGCAGTGAGGTAGGGGGCTCGCCTAACTATGGCTACACCTTC.

V is TRBV11-2 and J is TRBJ1-2; TRBD1 might be the D (6 bases). Per germline, CDR1 SGHAT and CDR2 FQNNGV. The CDR3 is 14 residues long. V lost 3 bases and J lost 8, with 16 bases in between. CDR3 sequence: CASSFGQTPGGYTF. In DNA form, the CDR3 reads TGTGCCAGCAGCTTCGGACAGACTCCCGGGGGCTACACCTTC.

The chain employs TRBV6-5 and TRBJ1-3, with D unclear. The CDR3 has 15 residues. Trimming shortened V by 9 bases and J by 4 bases, and 19 bases separated the two germline ends. Per germline, CDR1 MNHEY and CDR2 SVGAGI. The CDR3 DNA follows: TGTGCCAGTCGCTACCGGGGATTTTTGGGAAACACCATATATTTT. It encodes CASRYRGFLGNTIYF.

V usage is TRBV6-1 and J usage is TRBJ1-6; D is ambiguous. There are 15 residues in the CDR3. CDR1 and CDR2 from the germline V gene are MNHNS and SASEGT. V was shortened by 3 bases and J by 0 bases, with 6 bases between the two germline ends. CDR3 region: CASSDKSSYNSPLHF. The CDR3 bases are TGTGCCAGCAGTGATAAGAGCTCCTATAATTCACCCCTCCACTTT.

The genes are TRBV5-6 and TRBJ1-1; D is undetermined. V dropped 1 base and J dropped 4 bases, with 8 bases sitting between them. Germline V gene lookup returns CDR1 SGHDT and CDR2 YYEEEE. The CDR3 loop spans 13 amino acids. CDR3: CASSLTGSTEAFF. In DNA, the CDR3 is TGTGCCAGCAGCTTGACGGGGTCCACTGAAGCTTTCTTT.

This sequence joins TRBV12-3 or TRBV12-4 and TRBJ1-4, with D hard to call. This CDR3 contains 11 residues. The V gene lost 1 base and the J gene lost 11 bases, with 5 bases spanning the gap. The CDR3 nucleotides read TGTGCCAGCAGTTTAGGCGTGAAACTGTTTTTT. Its protein is CASSLGVKLFF.

This chain uses TRBV24-1 with TRBJ2-3, with 10 bases that match TRBD1. The V segment lost 0 bases and the J segment 2 bases; nucleotides outside the gene matches: 7. CDR3 length: 18 residues. CDR1 and CDR2 (germline): KGHDR, SFDVKD. The DNA for the CDR3 is TGTGCCACCAGTGATTTGCAATTGGACAGGGGGGACACAGATACGCAGTATTTT. This translates into CATSDLQLDRGDTDTQYF.

The rearrangement joins TRBV5-1 to TRBJ2-1, with D perhaps matching TRBD2 (6 bases). The germline V gene encodes CDR1 SGHRS and CDR2 YFSETQ. V was clipped by 3 bases and J by 7 bases, with 14 bases between them. The CDR3 covers 14 residues. CDR3 sequence: CASSWGGLRNEQFF. CDR3 DNA sequence: TGCGCCAGCAGCTGGGGAGGACTAAGGAATGAGCAGTTCTTC.

The chain uses TRBV19 and TRBJ1-2; tentatively, D is TRBD1 (6 bases). Germline V gives CDR1 LNHDA, CDR2 SQIVND (reference sequence). CDR3 length equals 14 residues. V was pared by 6 bases and J by 4 bases, with 15 bases between. CDR3 sequence: CASRNTGTSYGYTF. For the CDR3, the DNA is TGTGCCAGTAGAAATACCGGGACATCCTATGGCTACACCTTC.

The chain recombines TRBV28 with TRBJ2-3, with 11 bases lining up with TRBD2. This CDR3 contains 19 residues. The junction had 13 bases not matched to a gene; V was cut back by 5 bases and J by 0 bases. Per the germline V gene, CDR1 is MDHEN and CDR2 is SYDVKM. DNA of the CDR3: TGTGCCAGCAGTCCATTAATCGGGACTAGCGGACTAAGCACAGATACGCAGTATTTT. Protein sequence: CASSPLIGTSGLSTDTQYF. The full variable domain, rest sourced from reference TRBV28 and TRBJ2-3, is DVKVTQSSRYLVKRTGEKVFLECVQDMDHENMFWYRQDPGLGLRLIYFSYDVKMKEKGDIPEGYSVSREKKERFSLILESASTNQTSMYLCASSPLIGTSGLSTDTQYFGPGTRLTVL.

The chain is built from TRBV7-6 and TRBJ2-3; TRBD2 agrees at 9 bases. Germline V CDR1 and CDR2: SGHVS, FNYEAQ. The CDR3 is made up of 22 amino acids. Trimming at V came to 4 bases and at J to 0 bases, leaving 23 bases not matched to a gene. CDR3 protein: CASSSTSLAGRRHYYSTDTQYF. CDR3 sequence (DNA): TGTGCCAGCAGCTCAACCTCTCTAGCGGGGCGGAGACACTACTATAGCACAGATACGCAGTATTTT.

V usage is TRBV6-5 and J usage is TRBJ1-2, with 8 nucleotides matching TRBD1. V was pared by 6 bases and J by 4 bases, with 1 base of the junction left unmatched. The V gene's germline CDR1 is MNHEY and CDR2 SVGAGI. The CDR3 extends over 12 amino acids. The CDR3 coding sequence is TGTGCCAGCAGCACAGGGGGCTATGGCTACACCTTC. This gives the protein CASSTGGYGYTF.

This clone turned up a few times. V usage is TRBV28 and J usage is TRBJ2-3; 15 bases fit TRBD2. After removal of 5 bases from V and 12 bases from J, the junction contained 6 bases not matched to a gene. CDR1 is MDHEN and CDR2 is SYDVKM in the germline V gene. The CDR3 runs to 14 residues. CDR3 sequence (DNA): TGTGCCAGCAGTCCCGGACTAGCGGGAGGGTATCAGTATTTT. Its translation is CASSPGLAGGYQYF.

This clone occurred a few times. This chain joins TRBV2 and TRBJ2-7; TRBD1 might be the D (5 bases). The length of the CDR3 is 15 residues. The ends were cut back, 2 bases at V and 4 bases at J, with 15 bases in the middle. The germline V gene encodes CDR1 SNHLY and CDR2 FYNNEI. The CDR3 DNA follows: TGTGCCAGCAGTGAATACAGGCCGTCCGATTACGAGCAGTACTTC. Protein sequence: CASSEYRPSDYEQYF.

This clone showed up just once. V gene TRBV12-3 or TRBV12-4 combines with J gene TRBJ1-1, with TRBD1 matching over 8 bases. The CDR3 has 13 amino acids. Unmatched junction bases numbered 4, after V lost 6 bases and J lost 4 bases. The CDR3 DNA reads as TGTGCCAGCAGAGAACAGGGGGGCACTGAAGCTTTCTTT. Its translation: CASREQGGTEAFF.

The V and J genes are TRBV5-5 and TRBJ1-1, with 9 bases fitting TRBD1. Germline CDR1 SGHKS, CDR2 YYEKEE (reference sequence). This CDR3 has 16 residues. The V gene end was trimmed by 3 bases and the J gene end by 4 bases; junction bases not matched to a gene: 10. The CDR3 reads CASSSGTGRLPTEAFF. The CDR3 DNA is TGTGCCAGCAGCTCCGGGACAGGGCGACTGCCCACTGAAGCTTTCTTT.

The V call is TRBV5-8, the J call TRBJ1-1, with 8 positions matching TRBD1. This CDR3 spans 15 amino acids. CDR1 and CDR2 from the germline V gene are SGHTS and YDEGEE. V trimming: 2 bases; J trimming: 0 bases; junction bases outside the gene matches: 3. CDR3 nucleotide sequence: TGTGCCAGCAGCTTTTACAGGGGGGTGAACACTGAAGCTTTCTTT. Protein sequence: CASSFYRGVNTEAFF.

The rearrangement uses TRBV18 and TRBJ2-6, with D hard to call. Looked up from germline, CDR1 is KGHSH and CDR2 is LQKENI. Trimming removed 0 bases at V and 0 bases at J, with 6 bases between. The CDR3 contains 16 residues. This CDR3 reads CASSPPQYSGANVLTF. CDR3 in DNA: TGTGCCAGCTCACCACCCCAGTACTCTGGGGCCAACGTCCTGACTTTC. Filled out from reference TRBV18 and TRBJ2-6, the complete variable domain reads NAGVMQNPRHLVRRRGQEARLRCSPMKGHSHVYWYRQLPEEGLKFMVYLQKENIIDESGMPKERFSAEFPKEGPSILRIQQVVRGDSAAYFCASSPPQYSGANVLTFGAGSRLTVL.

The CDR3 bases are TGTGCCAGCAGACTATTTGCAGGGGACGGCTACACCTTC. Encoded protein: CASRLFAGDGYTF. This chain connects TRBV6-6 to TRBJ1-2; tentative D call: TRBD1 (6 bases). The CDR3 is made up of 13 amino acids. Between the trimmed V and J ends, which lost 6 bases and 8 bases, there was a span of 16 bases. Germline CDR1 MNHNY, CDR2 SVGAGI (reference sequence).

The V call is TRBV28, the J call TRBJ1-3; D remains ambiguous. With 5 bases removed from V and 5 bases from J, the gap between germline ends came to 10 bases. Germline loops: CDR1 MDHEN, CDR2 SYDVKM. The CDR3 sequence is 13 residues long. The CDR3 DNA reads TGTGCCAGCAGTACTGCTTCCAGAAACACCATATATTTT. Protein sequence: CASSTASRNTIYF.

The V call is TRBV30, the J call TRBJ2-7, with D unclear. The CDR3 has 11 residues. V gave up 1 base and J gave up 4 bases, with 5 bases separating them. Germline values: CDR1 GTSNPN, CDR2 SVGIG (reference sequence). The DNA for the CDR3 is TGTGCCTGGAGTGACTTATACGAGCAGTACTTC. Its translation is CAWSDLYEQYF.

The CDR3 coding sequence is TGTGCCAGCATTCTTCAGGGAACGAACTATGGCTACACCTTC. Protein product: CASILQGTNYGYTF. This chain uses TRBV6-6 with TRBJ1-2; TRBD1 is a possible D gene (5 bases). The length of the CDR3 is 14 residues. Germline V gives CDR1 MNHNY, CDR2 SVGAGI (reference sequence). The ends were cut back, 7 bases at V and 2 bases at J, with 14 bases in the middle.

The J gene is TRBJ2-7, the V gene TRBV18; TRBD2 might be the D (5 bases). The CDR3 totals 14 residues. Germline CDR1 reads KGHSH; CDR2 reads LQKENI. With 2 bases removed from V and 3 bases from J, the gap between germline ends came to 11 bases. As DNA, the CDR3 is TGTGCCAGCTCACCAAGTAGAGGAGGCTACGAGCAGTACTTC. Encoded protein: CASSPSRGGYEQYF.

The CDR3 nucleotides read TGTGCCAGCAGCCGTGGACAGCTCACTGAAGCTTTCTTT. Translated, it gives CASSRGQLTEAFF. This chain joins TRBV6-6 and TRBJ1-1, with a tentative D call TRBD1 (6 bases). The CDR3 is 13 amino acids. V was pared by 6 bases and J by 4 bases, with 12 bases between. CDR1 MNHNY and CDR2 SVGAGI come from the germline V gene (reference sequence).

This clone was observed a handful of times. CDR3 nucleotide sequence: TGTGCCAGCAGCTTCGTTGGGGGCGCGGTACAAGAGACCCAGTACTTC. Amino acid sequence: CASSFVGGAVQETQYF. This sequence joins TRBV5-6 and TRBJ2-5, with D possibly TRBD1 on 6 matching bases. V was cut by 2 bases and J by 2 bases, with 16 bases left in between. The germline V gene has CDR1 SGHDT and CDR2 YYEEEE. The CDR3 runs to 16 residues.

The genes are TRBV7-9 and TRBJ2-3; tentatively, D is TRBD1 (6 bases). The CDR3 consists of 15 residues. Per germline, CDR1 SEHNR and CDR2 FQNEAQ (reference sequence). V lost 5 bases to trimming and J lost 0 bases, with 12 bases between them. The CDR3 protein is CASSQGTASTDTQYF. The CDR3 DNA reads as TGTGCCAGCAGCCAGGGGACGGCTAGCACAGATACGCAGTATTTT.

This sequence joins TRBV7-8 and TRBJ2-4; 7 bases fit TRBD2. Germline CDR1 SGHVS, CDR2 FQNEAQ. Trimming removed 0 bases from V and 8 bases from J; junction bases left unmatched: 10. The CDR3 contains 16 residues. The CDR3 loop is CASSLAGRARADIQYF. For the CDR3, the DNA is TGTGCCAGCAGCTTAGCGGGGAGGGCTAGGGCGGACATTCAGTACTTC.

The chain joins TRBV7-8 to TRBJ2-2, with D tentatively TRBD1 (6 bases). The CDR3 sequence is 15 residues long. Trimming stripped 6 bases from V and 2 bases from J, with 13 bases between. Germline V gene sequence: CDR1 SGHVS, CDR2 FQNEAQ. Here the CDR3 reads CASRSQGTNTGELFF. In DNA form, the CDR3 reads TGTGCCAGCAGATCGCAGGGGACAAACACCGGGGAGCTGTTTTTT.

The rearrangement links TRBV28 to TRBJ2-1; 8 nucleotides agree with TRBD2. CDR1 is MDHEN, CDR2 SYDVKM, per germline. Losses at the gene ends were 4 bases for V and 11 bases for J; bases not matched to a gene: 13. CDR3 length equals 15 residues. The DNA for the CDR3 is TGTGCCAGCAGTTCCCCGAGCGGGGGAGGGAATAAGCAGTTCTTC. It codes for CASSSPSGGGNKQFF.

The rearrangement links TRBV3-1 (or the pseudogene TRBV3-2) to TRBJ1-2; no clear D gene. This CDR3 contains 14 residues. Per the germline V gene, CDR1 is LGHDT and CDR2 is YNNKEL (reference sequence). V lost 3 bases and J 7 bases, leaving 15 bases between the germline ends. CDR3 protein: CASSQGETSGGYTF. CDR3 nucleotides: TGTGCCAGCAGCCAGGGAGAGACCTCGGGTGGCTACACCTTC.